These 2 T cell receptor beta chains share one sample of origin, sequenced in a study of T-cell memory formation after mild COVID-19. TCRdb independently ran MiXCR on the 5' RACE reads; one entry per CDR3 protein. Of 350,000 to 450,000 distinct CDR3 sequences listed, about 19% are singletons. Sequenced material: PBMCs or a T cell subset sorted from them (not recorded which). These receptors came from an adult woman who had mild COVID-19 (a few samples of this study predate the infection). Cell type and time point are not known.

The rearrangement links TRBV6-5 to TRBJ1-2; D ambiguous. Germline loops: CDR1 MNHEY, CDR2 SVGAGI. This CDR3 is 14 amino acids long. Trimming shortened V by 2 bases and J by 0 bases, and 7 bases separated the two germline ends. This chain's CDR3 is CASSYKATNYGYTF. CDR3 DNA sequence: TGTGCCAGCAGTTACAAGGCCACTAACTATGGCTACACCTTC.

This chain connects TRBV19 to TRBJ2-3, with no clear D. Trimming left V 5 bases short and J 4 bases short, with 10 bases between. Looked up from germline, CDR1 is LNHDA and CDR2 is SQIVND (reference sequence). The length of the CDR3 is 13 residues. As DNA, the CDR3 is TGTGCCAGTAGTCATCAGTATTCAGATACGCAGTATTTT. Residues: CASSHQYSDTQYF.